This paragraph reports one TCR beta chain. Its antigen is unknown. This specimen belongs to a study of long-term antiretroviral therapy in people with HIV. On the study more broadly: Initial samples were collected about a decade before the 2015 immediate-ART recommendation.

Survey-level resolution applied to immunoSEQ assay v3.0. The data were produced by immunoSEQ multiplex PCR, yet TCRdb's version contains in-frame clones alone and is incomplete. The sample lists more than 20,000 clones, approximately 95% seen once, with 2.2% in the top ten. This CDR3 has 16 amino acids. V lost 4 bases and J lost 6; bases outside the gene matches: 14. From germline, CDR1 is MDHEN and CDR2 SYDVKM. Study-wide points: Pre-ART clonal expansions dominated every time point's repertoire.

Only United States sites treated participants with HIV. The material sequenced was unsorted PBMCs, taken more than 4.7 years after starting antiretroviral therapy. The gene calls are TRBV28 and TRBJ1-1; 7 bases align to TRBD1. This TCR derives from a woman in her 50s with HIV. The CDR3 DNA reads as TGTGCCAGCAGTTCTCTAGACGTCGACAGGGAGGCTGAAGCTTTCTTT. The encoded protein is CASSSLDVDREAEAFF. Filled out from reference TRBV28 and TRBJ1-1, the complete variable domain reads DVKVTQSSRYLVKRTGEKVFLECVQDMDHENMFWYRQDPGLGLRLIYFSYDVKMKEKGDIPEGYSVSREKKERFSLILESASTNQTSMYLCASSSLDVDREAEAFFGQGTRLTVV.